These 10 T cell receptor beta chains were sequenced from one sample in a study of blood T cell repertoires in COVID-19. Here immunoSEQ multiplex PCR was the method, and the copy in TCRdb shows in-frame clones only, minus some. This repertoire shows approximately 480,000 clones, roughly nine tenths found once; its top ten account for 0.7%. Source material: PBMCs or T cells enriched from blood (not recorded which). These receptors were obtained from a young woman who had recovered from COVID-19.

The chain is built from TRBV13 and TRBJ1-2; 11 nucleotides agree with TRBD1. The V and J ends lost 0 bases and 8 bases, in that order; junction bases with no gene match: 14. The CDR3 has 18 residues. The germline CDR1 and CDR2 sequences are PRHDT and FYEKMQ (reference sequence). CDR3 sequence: CASSLGPFRDRGWKGYTF. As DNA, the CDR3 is TGTGCCAGCAGCTTAGGCCCTTTCCGGGACAGGGGGTGGAAGGGCTACACCTTC.

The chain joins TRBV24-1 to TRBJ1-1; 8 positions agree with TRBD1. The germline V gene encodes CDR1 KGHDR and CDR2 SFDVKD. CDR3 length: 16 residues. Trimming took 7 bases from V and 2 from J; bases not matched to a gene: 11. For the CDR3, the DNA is TGTGCCACCAGGGGGGGTCAGGGGGCGGGCAACACTGAAGCTTTCTTT. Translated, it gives CATRGGQGAGNTEAFF.

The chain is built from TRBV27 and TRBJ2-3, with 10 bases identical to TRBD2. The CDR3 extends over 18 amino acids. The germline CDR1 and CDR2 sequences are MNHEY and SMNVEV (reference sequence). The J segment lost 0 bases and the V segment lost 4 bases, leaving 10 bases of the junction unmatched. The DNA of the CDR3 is TGTGCCAGCAGTTCAAACCCAACTAGCGGGATTAGCACAGATACGCAGTATTTT. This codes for CASSSNPTSGISTDTQYF.

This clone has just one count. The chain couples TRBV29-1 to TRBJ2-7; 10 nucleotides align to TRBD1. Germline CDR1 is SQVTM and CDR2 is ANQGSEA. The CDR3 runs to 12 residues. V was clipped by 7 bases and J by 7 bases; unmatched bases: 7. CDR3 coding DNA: TGCAGCGCCGGGACAGGGGTGCGGGAGCAGTACTTC. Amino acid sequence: CSAGTGVREQYF.

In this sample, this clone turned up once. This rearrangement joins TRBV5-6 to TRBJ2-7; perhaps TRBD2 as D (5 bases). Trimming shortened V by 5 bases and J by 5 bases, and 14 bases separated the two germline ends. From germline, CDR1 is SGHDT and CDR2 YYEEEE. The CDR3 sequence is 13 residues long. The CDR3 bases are TGTGCCAGCAGTCTTGGACTGGGCGACGAGCAGTACTTC. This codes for CASSLGLGDEQYF.

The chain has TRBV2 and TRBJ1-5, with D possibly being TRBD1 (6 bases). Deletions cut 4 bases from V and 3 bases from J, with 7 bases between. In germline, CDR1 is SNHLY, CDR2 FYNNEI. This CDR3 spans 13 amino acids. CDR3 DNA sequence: TGTGCCAGCAGTGGGGACACCAATCAGCCCCAGCATTTT. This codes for CASSGDTNQPQHF. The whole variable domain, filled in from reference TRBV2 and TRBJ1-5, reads EPEVTQTPSHQVTQMGQEVILRCVPISNHLYFYWYRQILGQKVEFLVSFYNNEISEKSEIFDDQFSVERPDGSNFTLKIRSTKLEDSAMYFCASSGDTNQPQHFGDGTRLSIL.

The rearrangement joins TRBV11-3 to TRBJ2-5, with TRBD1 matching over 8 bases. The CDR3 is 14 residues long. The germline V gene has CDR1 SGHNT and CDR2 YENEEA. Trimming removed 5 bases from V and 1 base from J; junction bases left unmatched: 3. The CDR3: CASSAGGAQETQYF. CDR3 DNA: TGTGCCAGCAGCGCAGGGGGCGCCCAAGAGACCCAGTACTTC.

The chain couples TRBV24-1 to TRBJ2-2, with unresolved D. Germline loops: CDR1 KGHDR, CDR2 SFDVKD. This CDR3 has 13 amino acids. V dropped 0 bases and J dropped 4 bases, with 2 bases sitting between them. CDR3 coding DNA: TGTGCCACCAGTGATTTGCTCACCGGGGAGCTGTTTTTT. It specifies CATSDLLTGELFF.

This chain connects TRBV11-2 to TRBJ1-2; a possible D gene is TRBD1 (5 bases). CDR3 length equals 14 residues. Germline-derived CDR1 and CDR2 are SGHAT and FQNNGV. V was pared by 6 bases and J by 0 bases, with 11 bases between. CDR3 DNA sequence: TGTGCCAGCAGTCAAGGGGAGGCTAACTATGGCTACACCTTC. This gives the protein CASSQGEANYGYTF.

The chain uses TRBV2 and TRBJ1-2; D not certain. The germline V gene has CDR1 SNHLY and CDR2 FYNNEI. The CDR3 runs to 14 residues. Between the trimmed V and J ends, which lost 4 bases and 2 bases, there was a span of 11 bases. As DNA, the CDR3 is TGTGCCAGCAGTGTTTCGGGCGGGAACTATGGCTACACCTTC. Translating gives CASSVSGGNYGYTF.